Listed below are T cell receptor beta chains from one sample, sequenced in a study of cytomegalovirus exposure and HLA in healthy donors. The repertoire was sequenced with immunoSEQ multiplex PCR; TCRdb's copy has only in-frame clones and lacks some. The repertoire has 250,000 to 350,000 clones, under 90% of them found once; the top ten carry around 0.33%. Sequenced material: PBMCs. The receptors derive from a girl aged 2-10 years in good health and CMV-seronegative. CDR3s include the opening cysteine and the closing phenylalanine or tryptophan. The order of the fields is V gene, J gene, CDR3 protein.

TRBV10-3	TRBJ1-5	CAITSGLGNQPQHF
TRBV28	TRBJ1-4	CTSSLRPGTATNEKLFF
TRBV7-9	TRBJ2-3	CASSKLAGVDTQYF
TRBV18	TRBJ1-5	CASSPGQGGNQPQHF
TRBV7-2	TRBJ2-5	CASSSVRRGAQYF
TRBV7-2	TRBJ1-5	CASSLGGGMHF
TRBV5-1	TRBJ2-7	CASSSGRESPYEQYF
TRBV19	TRBJ2-7	CASSTRDKSSYEQYF
TRBV19	TRBJ1-1	CASSMNRKNTEAFF
TRBV29-1	TRBJ2-7	CSVQTSGAQYF
TRBV9	TRBJ2-2	CASSVVEGVVGELFF
TRBV27	TRBJ2-5	CASSLVQGGKETQYF
TRBV10-2	TRBJ2-7	CATRDSSYEQYF
TRBV7-9	TRBJ1-3	CASSDTTGGRNTIYF
TRBV25-1	TRBJ2-5	CASSELVAGGPTETQYF
TRBV2	TRBJ1-5	CASGSSSEDRNNQPQHF
TRBV30	TRBJ2-1	CAWRELAGGFYNEQFF
TRBV5-4	TRBJ1-3	CASSLQGAGNTIYF
TRBV19	TRBJ2-7	CASSGGQGGGYEQYF
TRBV5-5	TRBJ1-3	CASSSRGDSGNTIYF
TRBV19	TRBJ1-1	CASSPGLNTEAFF
TRBV6-5	TRBJ2-7	CASSYGAPPYEQYF
TRBV9	TRBJ1-5	CASSGTGTGNQPQHF
TRBV10-1	TRBJ2-5	CASSDGASQETQYF
TRBV25-1	TRBJ2-7	CASSVRRETPWLYEQYF
TRBV19	TRBJ1-1	CASSIARRAFGTEAFF
TRBV4-2	TRBJ1-3	CASSNSYSGNTIYF
TRBV6-1	TRBJ1-2	CASSELRDSGRYGYTF
TRBV7-6	TRBJ1-2	CASSPTGQPYGYTF
TRBV7-9	TRBJ2-2	CASTPARGQNGNTGELFF
TRBV19	TRBJ2-5	CASSIEGRLAGGPRRETQYF
TRBV5-1	TRBJ1-2	CASSLADRGFYGYTF
TRBV28	TRBJ2-2	CASMGGLAGVSGELFF
TRBV19	TRBJ1-6	CASMEQGYSPLHF
TRBV12-2	TRBJ1-6	CASRRAGGWSHSPLHF
TRBV28	TRBJ2-1	CASSLVGAFDEQFF
TRBV30	TRBJ1-3	CAWSVRGLTGNTIYF
TRBV4-1	TRBJ2-1	CASSHPGLAGGLNEQFF
TRBV12-5	TRBJ2-7	CASGLFPTGTLYEQYF
TRBV7-8	TRBJ1-6	CASRSTGRGNSPLHF
TRBV7-2	TRBJ1-5	CASSLVWGEQPQHF
TRBV5-1	TRBJ2-1	CASGAGGGYNEQFF
TRBV5-6	TRBJ1-4	CASSLQGANEKLFF
TRBV5-1	TRBJ2-5	CASSGGTGGETQYF
TRBV7-2	NA	CASRALADTYEQYF
TRBV28	TRBJ1-2	CASAGDSGTYGYTF
TRBV28	TRBJ2-7	CASNTGSYEQYF
TRBV5-1	TRBJ2-5	CASTRDFSETQYF
TRBV7-6	TRBJ1-2	CASSLIPGASDGYTF